This TCR beta chain was sequenced in a study of blood T cells in healthy people across ages. Through a sample-barcoded 5' primer and a J-beta primer mix, a second PCR was run for about 6 to 12 cycles. Each cDNA molecule was tagged by a template-switch adaptor with 12 random nucleotides. TCRdb re-analysed the 5' RACE reads in MiXCR, keeping a single row per CDR3 protein. The sample contains more than 800,000 distinct CDR3 sequences, around 30% of which appear only once. Germline trimming cut 4 bases from V and 7 bases from J; bases unmatched to any gene: 12. The germline V gene has CDR1 DFQATT and CDR2 SNEGSKA (reference sequence). CDR3 length equals 14 residues. This clonotype was detected only a few times.

The chain has TRBV20-1 and TRBJ1-2; TRBD1 matches 7 bases. This receptor was identified in a woman of 80 years or more in good health. The sample comprised blood. The CDR3 nucleotides are TGCAGTGCTACCCAGGGGGGAGAGTACTGTGGCTACACCTTC. It encodes CSATQGGEYCGYTF.